One sample yielded the 5 T cell receptor beta chains listed below, sequenced in a study of neurological immune-mediated disorders. A single record per CDR3 protein comes from TCRdb applying MiXCR to the 5' RACE reads. The data contain 85,000 to 100,000 distinct CDR3 sequences, 3.5% of them singletons. Sequencing was performed on PBMCs. The receptors derive from a woman under 30 with multiple sclerosis.

This clonotype was observed many times. V usage is TRBV20-1 and J usage is TRBJ2-7, with a tentative D call TRBD2 (5 bases). V was clipped by 6 bases and J by 4 bases, with 13 bases between them. The length of the CDR3 is 12 residues. Germline V lookup: CDR1 DFQATT, CDR2 SNEGSKA (reference sequence). The CDR3 DNA follows: TGCAGTGCAGATGAGCGGAAATACGAGCAGTACTTC. Translation gives CSADERKYEQYF.

This clonotype occurred many times. The chain recombines TRBV7-2 with TRBJ1-1, with a weak D call TRBD1 (6 bases). The V gene's germline CDR1 is SGHTA and CDR2 FQGNSA. Trimming left V 5 bases short and J 0 bases short, with 10 bases between. The CDR3 spans 14 residues. As DNA, the CDR3 is TGTGCCAGCAGCCTAGACAGGATGAACACTGAAGCTTTCTTT. Residues: CASSLDRMNTEAFF.

Many counts were recorded for this clonotype. This chain connects TRBV20-1 to TRBJ2-7; 9 bases align to TRBD2. Germline-derived CDR1 and CDR2 are DFQATT and SNEGSKA (reference sequence). V lost 0 bases to trimming and J lost 0 bases; unmatched junction nucleotides: 6. CDR3 length: 16 residues. CDR3 nucleotide sequence: TGCAGTGCTAGAGAACAGGCTAGCGGGGACTCCTACGAGCAGTACTTC. It yields the protein CSAREQASGDSYEQYF.

This clonotype was observed many times. The chain couples TRBV6-5 to TRBJ2-2, with a tentative D call TRBD2 (5 bases). The V end was cut by 2 bases, the J end by 8 bases, with 9 bases between. The CDR3 loop spans 13 amino acids. Per the germline V gene, CDR1 is MNHEY and CDR2 is SVGAGI. CDR3 nucleotide sequence: TGTGCCAGCAGTTACGTCGGCGGGGGGGAGCTGTTTTTT. Protein product: CASSYVGGGELFF.

This clonotype was found a few times. The rearrangement uses TRBV6-1 and TRBJ2-7; 8 bases line up with TRBD1. With V trimmed by 5 bases and J by 6 bases, 6 bases remained unmatched. From germline, CDR1 is MNHNS and CDR2 SASEGT. CDR3 size: 13 residues. In DNA, the CDR3 is TGTGCCAGCAGTCCCACAGGGGGTGGCGAGCAGTACTTC. Its translation is CASSPTGGGEQYF.